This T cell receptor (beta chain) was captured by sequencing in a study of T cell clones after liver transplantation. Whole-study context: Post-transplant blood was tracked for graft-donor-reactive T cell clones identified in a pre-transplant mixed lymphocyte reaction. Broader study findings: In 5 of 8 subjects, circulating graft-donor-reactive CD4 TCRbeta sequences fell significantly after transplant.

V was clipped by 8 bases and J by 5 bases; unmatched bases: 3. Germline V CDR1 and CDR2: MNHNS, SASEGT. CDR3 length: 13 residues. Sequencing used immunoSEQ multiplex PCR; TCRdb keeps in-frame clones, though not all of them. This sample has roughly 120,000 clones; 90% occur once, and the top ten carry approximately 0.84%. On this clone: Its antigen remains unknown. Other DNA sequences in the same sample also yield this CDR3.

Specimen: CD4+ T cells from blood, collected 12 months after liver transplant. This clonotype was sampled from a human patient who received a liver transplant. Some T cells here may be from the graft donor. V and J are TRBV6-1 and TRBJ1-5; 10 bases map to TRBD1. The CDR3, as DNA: TGTGCCAGCGAGGGACAGGGGTATCAGCCCCAGCATTTT. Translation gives CASEGQGYQPQHF.